These 13 T cell receptor beta chains originate from one sample sequenced in a study of T cell repertoires in cytomegalovirus infection. TCRdb redid the calling of the reads with MiXCR, one entry per CDR3 protein. The table shows approximately 500,000 distinct CDR3 sequences, with about 15% occurring only once. Material: CD8+ T cells from PBMCs. Receptors originate from a human donor in good health (CMV status not recorded). Some clones in this sample may be carry-over from other donors' samples.

The rearrangement uses TRBV14 and TRBJ1-6, with D maybe TRBD1 (5 bases). The CDR3 sequence is 15 residues long. The germline gives CDR1 SGHDN, CDR2 FVKESK. Trimming took 4 bases from V and 9 from J, leaving 16 bases between them. The CDR3 loop reads CASSPYKGTISPLHF. The CDR3 DNA reads as TGTGCCAGCAGCCCCTATAAGGGGACTATTTCACCCCTCCACTTT. Complete variable domain (other parts from reference TRBV14 and TRBJ1-6): EAGVTQFPSHSVIEKGQTVTLRCDPISGHDNLYWYRRVMGKEIKFLLHFVKESKQDESGMPNNRFLAERTGGTYSTLKVQPAELEDSGVYFCASSPYKGTISPLHFGNGTRLTVT.

The chain employs TRBV13 and TRBJ1-2; 7 nucleotides match TRBD1. The V gene end was trimmed by 7 bases and the J gene end by 5 bases; junction bases not matched to a gene: 10. CDR3 length: 14 residues. Looked up from germline, CDR1 is PRHDT and CDR2 is FYEKMQ (reference sequence). The CDR3 is CASNQGGTVYGYTF. The DNA of the CDR3 is TGTGCCAGCAACCAGGGGGGGACAGTTTATGGCTACACCTTC.

Notes on this clonotype: At one end the junction does not follow the germline gene, possibly because of a read error. The chain combines TRBV4-2 with TRBJ1-2; 8 nucleotides line up with TRBD1. Germline values: CDR1 LGHNA, CDR2 YNFKEQ. The CDR3 extends over 16 amino acids. The CDR3 DNA reads as TGTGCCAGCAGCCAAGACCGACAGGGGTCTAACTATAGCTACACCTTC. Its protein product is CASSQDRQGSNYSYTF.

This clonotype showed up many times. This chain connects TRBV11-2 to TRBJ2-7; D call uncertain. Germline CDR1 reads SGHAT; CDR2 reads FQNNGV. V was clipped by 11 bases and J by 3 bases, with 11 bases between them. The CDR3 contains 11 residues. CDR3 protein: CAVRASYEQYF. CDR3 DNA: TGTGCCGTTAGGGCTAGCTACGAGCAGTACTTC. Looking up the rest from reference TRBV11-2 and TRBJ2-7 gives the full variable domain: EAGVAQSPRYKIIEKRQSVAFWCNPISGHATLYWYQQILGQGPKLLIQFQNNGVVDDSQLPKDRFSAERLKGVDSTLKIQPAKLEDSAVYLCAVRASYEQYFGPGTRLTVT.

This clonotype was counted a few times. This sequence joins TRBV2 and TRBJ1-4; a weak D match, TRBD1 (6 bases). Germline-derived CDR1 and CDR2 are SNHLY and FYNNEI. This CDR3 has 15 residues. Deletions cut 8 bases from V and 0 bases from J, with 13 bases between. The CDR3 DNA follows: TGTGCCAGCCACCCCGGGGACACAACTAATGAAAAACTGTTTTTT. Its translation: CASHPGDTTNEKLFF.

This clonotype was found a few times. V usage is TRBV2 and J usage is TRBJ1-2, with D maybe TRBD1 (5 bases). This CDR3 spans 13 amino acids. V lost 8 bases, J lost 8 bases, and 18 bases lay in between. Germline values: CDR1 SNHLY, CDR2 FYNNEI. The CDR3 region has the DNA TGTGCCAGCCCGGGGGAGCACTATGTCGGCTACACCTTC. Residues: CASPGEHYVGYTF.

This clonotype was seen at least ten times. This chain uses TRBV7-9 with TRBJ2-7, with 12 bases lining up with TRBD2. The CDR3 runs to 17 residues. V shed 5 bases, J shed 1 base, and the junction held 9 bases outside the gene matches. The germline gives CDR1 SEHNR, CDR2 FQNEAQ (reference sequence). Here the CDR3 reads CASSPRLAGGRSYEQYF. Here the CDR3 DNA reads TGTGCCAGCAGCCCCCGGCTAGCGGGGGGGCGGTCCTACGAGCAGTACTTC.

This clonotype came up many times. The rearrangement links TRBV12-5 to TRBJ1-5, with 7 positions matching TRBD1. Germline CDR1 LGHNT, CDR2 FRNRAP. With V trimmed by 5 bases and J by 3 bases, 4 bases remained unmatched. CDR3 size: 14 residues. CDR3 nucleotides: TGTGCTAGTGGTCCGACAGGGTACAATCAGCCCCAGCATTTT. This translates into CASGPTGYNQPQHF.

This clonotype was observed once. A read error may produce the germline difference seen at one junction end. The chain uses TRBV7-8 and TRBJ2-2, with no clear D. The CDR3 consists of 11 residues. Germline lookup yields CDR1 SGHVS and CDR2 FQNEAQ. CDR3 sequence reads: CAGSLPGELFF. The DNA of the CDR3 is TGTGCCGGCAGCTTACCCGGGGAGCTGTTTTTT. The full variable domain, rest sourced from reference TRBV7-8 and TRBJ2-2, is GAGVSQSPRYKVAKRGQDVALRCDPISGHVSLFWYQQALGQGPEFLTYFQNEAQLDKSGLPSDRFFAERPEGSVSTLKIQRTQQEDSAVYLCAGSLPGELFFGEGSRLTVL.

DNA for the CDR3: TGCAGTGCTAGAAATCGCGGCGGCACTGAAGCTTTCTTT. It codes for CSARNRGGTEAFF. The chain combines TRBV20-1 with TRBJ1-1; D uncertain. Germline V gives CDR1 DFQATT, CDR2 SNEGSKA (reference sequence). V was clipped by 2 bases and J by 4 bases, with 11 bases between them. The CDR3 loop spans 13 amino acids.

In this sample, this clonotype turned up many times. The genes are TRBV19 and TRBJ2-3, with D maybe TRBD1 (6 bases). Trimming took off 6 bases at V and 2 bases at J, with 21 bases between the two ends. Germline V lookup: CDR1 LNHDA, CDR2 SQIVND (reference sequence). The length of the CDR3 is 17 residues. The CDR3 sequence is CASSSGLVGAPTDTQYF. CDR3 in DNA: TGTGCCAGTAGCTCTGGGTTGGTGGGGGCCCCCACAGATACGCAGTATTTT. Based on the CDR3 plus reference TRBV19 and TRBJ2-3, the full variable domain is DGGITQSPKYLFRKEGQNVTLSCEQNLNHDAMYWYRQDPGQGLRLIYYSQIVNDFQKGDIAEGYSVSREKKESFPLTVTSAQKNPTAFYLCASSSGLVGAPTDTQYFGPGTRLTVL.

Turning to this clonotype: Lacking the conserved final phenylalanine or tryptophan, this CDR3 likely reflects a read error. The chain employs TRBV29-1 and TRBJ2-7; 12 bases align to TRBD2. This CDR3 has 13 amino acids. The germline CDR1 and CDR2 sequences are SQVTM and ANQGSEA. After removal of 4 bases from V and 2 bases from J, the junction contained 0 bases not matched to a gene. The CDR3 here is CSVGLAGAYEQYL. In nucleotides, the CDR3 is TGCAGCGTTGGACTAGCGGGAGCCTACGAGCAGTACTTA.

This clonotype has only a few counts. This chain joins TRBV2 and TRBJ1-1, with TRBD1 as a possible D gene (6 bases). V lost 6 bases and J lost 4, with 33 bases in between. Germline values: CDR1 SNHLY, CDR2 FYNNEI. CDR3 length equals 20 residues. The CDR3 loop is CASRPLAIGGAGVEGTEAFF. The CDR3 DNA follows: TGTGCCAGCAGACCCCTCGCAATCGGGGGCGCGGGTGTTGAGGGCACTGAAGCTTTCTTT. Based on the CDR3 plus reference TRBV2 and TRBJ1-1, the full variable domain is EPEVTQTPSHQVTQMGQEVILRCVPISNHLYFYWYRQILGQKVEFLVSFYNNEISEKSEIFDDQFSVERPDGSNFTLKIRSTKLEDSAMYFCASRPLAIGGAGVEGTEAFFGQGTRLTVV.